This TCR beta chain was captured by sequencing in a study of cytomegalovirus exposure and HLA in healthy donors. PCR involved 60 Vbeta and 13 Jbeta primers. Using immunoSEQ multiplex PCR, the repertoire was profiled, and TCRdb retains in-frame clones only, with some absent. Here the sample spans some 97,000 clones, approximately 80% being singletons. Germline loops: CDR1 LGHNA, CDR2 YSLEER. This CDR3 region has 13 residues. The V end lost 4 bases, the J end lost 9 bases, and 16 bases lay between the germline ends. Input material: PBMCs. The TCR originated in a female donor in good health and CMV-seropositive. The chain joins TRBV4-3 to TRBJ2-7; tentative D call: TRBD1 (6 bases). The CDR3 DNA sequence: TGCGCCAGCAGCCGGGCACAGGGAATCGGGCAGTACTTC. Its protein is CASSRAQGIGQYF.